This TCR beta chain was recorded in a study of cytomegalovirus exposure and HLA in healthy donors. Overall study findings and caveats: Most TCRs appeared rarely, but some public TCRs recurred in many donors. Later analysis showed most CMV-associated TCR beta chains appearing HLA-restricted. TCR beta chains numbering about 160 were designated cytomegalovirus-associated.

A word on this clone: Its antigen is unidentified.

In nominal health when sampled, donors likely had unrecorded immune exposures nonetheless. PCR employed 60 Vbeta and 13 Jbeta primers. Sequencing was performed with immunoSEQ multiplex PCR; in TCRdb, only in-frame clones are kept and a portion is missing. The sample has 150,000 to 200,000 clones; roughly three quarters are singletons. The CDR3 consists of 15 residues. Germline loops: CDR1 MGHDK, CDR2 SYGVNS. J lost 6 bases, V lost 6 bases, and 10 bases had no gene match. The chain links TRBV25-1 to TRBJ1-2; TRBD1 matches at 10 bases. The specimen was PBMCs. This clonotype was obtained from a woman in her fifties or sixties in good health and CMV-seronegative. The DNA for the CDR3 is TGTGCCAGCAGAGGGACAGGGGATTCCAAGGATGGCTACACCTTC. Amino acid sequence: CASRGTGDSKDGYTF.